Shown below are 5 T cell receptor beta chains from a single sample sequenced in a study of low-dose radiotherapy and immunotherapy resistance in tumors. Documented time point: after trial treatment. Treatment denoted: LDRT plus nivolumab, ipilimumab, low-dose cyclophosphamide and aspirin (RACIN trial). First-strand cDNA used TRAV- and TRBV-specific primers, covering alpha and beta chains. TCRs were put through roughly 20 PCR cycles of amplification with Phusion. A constant-region primer and the V-primer adapter served as the primer pair. Each CDR3 protein is one row after TCRdb ran MiXCR on the reads. The sample carries approximately 100,000 distinct CDR3 sequences, 20% to 25% recorded once. The specimen comprised PBMCs, sampled after low-dose radiotherapy plus immunotherapy. Every receptor here comes from a male donor with prostate cancer.

This clonotype was observed many times. J is TRBJ1-6 and V is TRBV21-1; the tabulated D call, TRBD1, remains unverified against the DNA. TRBV21-1 is given as a pseudogene. This CDR3 has 18 residues. DNA of the CDR3: TGTGCCAGCAGCTTAAGCGTTGGGACACACTTGCGGAATTCACCCCTCCACTTT. Encoded protein: CASSLSVGTHLRNSPLHF.

This clonotype has at least ten counts. This chain links TRBV5-1 with TRBJ2-2; the match to TRBD1 covers 8 bases. The V gene end was trimmed by 0 bases and the J gene end by 4 bases; junction bases not matched to a gene: 5. The germline V gene encodes CDR1 SGHRS and CDR2 YFSETQ. CDR3 length: 16 amino acids. In DNA, the CDR3 is TGCGCCAGCAGCTTGGTGTCGGACAGGGCCACCGGGGAGCTGTTTTTT. Encoded protein: CASSLVSDRATGELFF.

Many counts were recorded for this clonotype. The chain recombines TRBV9 with TRBJ1-3; a weak D match, TRBD1 (5 bases). CDR1 SGDLS and CDR2 YYNGEE come from the germline V gene. This CDR3 is 14 amino acids long. Trimming pared 3 bases from V and 1 base from J, leaving 8 bases between. CDR3 sequence: CASSARQSGNTIYF. CDR3 DNA sequence: TGTGCCAGCAGCGCACGACAGTCTGGAAACACCATATATTTT. Full variable domain (rest looked up from reference TRBV9 and TRBJ1-3): DSGVTQTPKHLITATGQRVTLRCSPRSGDLSVYWYQQSLDQGLQFLIQYYNGEERAKGNILERFSAQQFPDLHSELNLSSLELGDSALYFCASSARQSGNTIYFGEGSWLTVV.

This clonotype was recorded many times. The chain has TRBV18 and TRBJ2-3; the match to TRBD1 covers 7 bases. The CDR3 extends over 17 amino acids. Trimming removed 3 bases from V and 2 bases from J; junction bases left unmatched: 11. Germline V gene sequence: CDR1 KGHSH, CDR2 LQKENI. The CDR3 sequence is CASSPLPGQEHTDTQYF. CDR3 bases: TGTGCCAGCTCACCCCTACCCGGACAGGAACACACAGATACGCAGTATTTT.

This clonotype appeared many times. This chain links TRBV29-1 with TRBJ2-5; D is undetermined. V lost 7 bases and J 3 bases, leaving 15 bases between the germline ends. Germline values: CDR1 SQVTM, CDR2 ANQGSEA. This CDR3 has 13 amino acids. The CDR3 region has the DNA TGCAGCGATCGGGCGAGCCCAAAAGAGACCCAGTACTTC. Translated, it gives CSDRASPKETQYF.